This entry lists 31 T cell receptor beta chains sequenced from one sample in a study of response to subunit inactivated influenza vaccine. TCRdb fed the RT-PCR reads into MiXCR, producing one record per CDR3 protein. There are around 580,000 distinct CDR3 sequences in the sample; around 15% occur only once, and 11% lies in the top ten. Sequenced here: PBMCs from blood, sampled 12 days after vaccination. These receptors were obtained from a man between 50 and 59 years old who received an inactivated influenza vaccine.

In its sample, this clonotype was seen a few times. V gene TRBV6-1 combines with J gene TRBJ1-1; D might be TRBD1 (6 bases). V was clipped by 6 bases and J by 0 bases, with 11 bases between them. CDR1 MNHNS and CDR2 SASEGT come from the germline V gene. The CDR3 spans 14 residues. The CDR3 DNA reads TGTGCCAGCAGGGCACAGGGAATGAACACTGAAGCTTTCTTT. Its translation is CASRAQGMNTEAFF.

The sample holds a few counts of this clonotype. One base away lies a much larger clone, so this may be a sequencing read error. The rearrangement links TRBV12-3 or TRBV12-4 to TRBJ1-1, with D possibly matching TRBD1 (5 bases). This CDR3 comprises 13 residues. With 3 bases removed from V and 4 bases from J, the gap between germline ends came to 9 bases. In nucleotides, the CDR3 is TGTGCCAGCAGTTTTGGGGGTAGCACTGAAGCTTTCTTT. Its protein product is CASSFGGSTEAFF.

Of note for this clonotype: The junction differs from germline at one of its ends, possibly a read error. The chain links TRBV9 to TRBJ2-1; D is possibly TRBD1 (6 bases). This CDR3 is built from 15 residues. Germline V gene data show CDR1 as SGDLS and CDR2 as YYNGEE. In nucleotides, the CDR3 is TGTGCCAGCAGCGAAAACAGGGTATCCTACAATGAGCAGTCCTTC. Translation: CASSENRVSYNEQSF.

This chain joins TRBV24-1 and TRBJ2-2; tentatively, D is TRBD1 (5 bases). CDR1 and CDR2 (germline): KGHDR, SFDVKD. Trimming pared 8 bases from V and 1 base from J, leaving 10 bases between. The CDR3 covers 14 residues. For the CDR3, the DNA is TGTGCCACCAACACAGGAGAGAACACCGGGGAGCTGTTTTTT. Translated, it gives CATNTGENTGELFF.

The gene calls are TRBV3-1 and TRBJ2-3, with 7 bases matching TRBD2. Trimming removed 1 base from V and 2 bases from J; junction bases left unmatched: 6. Germline V gene lookup returns CDR1 LGHDT and CDR2 YNNKEL (reference sequence). The CDR3 runs 16 residues. CDR3 bases: TGTGCCAGCAGCCAAGTCTACGGGGGGAACACAGATACGCAGTATTTT. Its translation: CASSQVYGGNTDTQYF.

This clonotype was detected once. This sequence joins TRBV29-1 and TRBJ2-2, with D possibly matching TRBD1 (5 bases). V was cut by 3 bases and J by 2 bases, with 7 bases left in between. CDR1 is SQVTM and CDR2 is ANQGSEA in the germline V gene. CDR3 length: 13 amino acids. The CDR3 loop reads CSVDDSNTGELFF. The CDR3 nucleotides read TGCAGCGTTGATGACAGCAACACCGGGGAGCTGTTTTTT.

V and J are TRBV9 and TRBJ2-3; TRBD2 matches at 8 bases. The V and J ends lost 3 bases and 1 base, in that order; junction bases with no gene match: 1. Germline CDR1 is SGDLS and CDR2 is YYNGEE. This CDR3 has 14 amino acids. CDR3 nucleotide sequence: TGTGCCAGCAGCGAAGCGGGAGGCACAGATACGCAGTATTTT. Amino acids: CASSEAGGTDTQYF.

The chain employs TRBV9 and TRBJ2-2; D may be TRBD1 (6 bases). The V end was cut by 0 bases, the J end by 7 bases, with 16 bases between. Germline V gene data show CDR1 as SGDLS and CDR2 as YYNGEE. The CDR3 contains 16 residues. Written as DNA, the CDR3 is TGTGCCAGCAGCGTAGCTACCAGGGGCGGAGGCGGGGAGCTGTTTTTT. This translates into CASSVATRGGGGELFF.

The CDR3 loop reads CASSAPGLAGTNEQFF. The DNA for the CDR3 is TGTGCCAGCAGCGCTCCGGGACTAGCGGGTACCAATGAGCAGTTCTTC. This chain joins TRBV5-6 and TRBJ2-1; 12 nucleotides line up with TRBD2. The CDR3 is made up of 16 amino acids. Germline CDR1 and CDR2: SGHDT and YYEEEE. V dropped 4 bases and J dropped 6; count of bases not matched to a gene: 8.

This clonotype has just a few counts. This chain links TRBV11-2 with TRBJ2-3; D not certain. Germline V CDR1 and CDR2: SGHAT, FQNNGV. Between the trimmed V and J ends, which lost 3 bases and 5 bases, there was a span of 9 bases. This CDR3 comprises 13 residues. For the CDR3, the DNA is TGTGCCAGCAGCTTTACTACGGAAGATACGCAGTATTTT. It translates to CASSFTTEDTQYF.

This clonotype was picked up many times. The V call is TRBV20-1, the J call TRBJ2-1; D is possibly TRBD2 (6 bases). The germline CDR1 and CDR2 sequences are DFQATT and SNEGSKA (reference sequence). Trimming shortened V by 5 bases and J by 3 bases, and 14 bases separated the two germline ends. The CDR3 length is 14 residues. The CDR3 nucleotides are TGCAGTGCTGCAGGAGCGGGCCTCTACAATGAGCAGTTCTTC. Translated, it gives CSAAGAGLYNEQFF.

The chain carries TRBV5-6 and TRBJ1-4; D might be TRBD1 (5 bases). V dropped 2 bases and J dropped 5 bases, with 13 bases sitting between them. This CDR3 has 15 amino acids. The germline gives CDR1 SGHDT, CDR2 YYEEEE. CDR3 DNA: TGTGCCAGCAGCTTAATGGGACGGATGAATGAAAAACTGTTTTTT. Its protein product is CASSLMGRMNEKLFF.

This clonotype has only a few counts. CDR3 in amino acids: CASCDWNTEAFF. The CDR3 nucleotides read TGTGCCAGTTGCGATTGGAACACTGAAGCTTTCTTT. This chain uses TRBV19 with TRBJ1-1, with D uncertain. The V end lost 8 bases, the J end lost 1 base, and 8 bases lay between the germline ends. CDR1 LNHDA and CDR2 SQIVND come from the germline V gene (reference sequence). There are 12 residues in the CDR3.

This clonotype occurred a few times. The chain employs TRBV3-1 and TRBJ2-1, with TRBD2 identical over 7 bases. Trimming removed 0 bases from V and 7 bases from J; junction bases left unmatched: 12. The CDR3 covers 17 residues. Per the germline V gene, CDR1 is LGHDT and CDR2 is YNNKEL (reference sequence). The CDR3 DNA reads as TGTGCCAGCAGCCAAGACTCCAGTGGCGGGGGTTGGAATGAGCAGTTCTTC. It codes for CASSQDSSGGGWNEQFF.

CDR3 DNA sequence: TGCGCCAGCAGTGAGTCCGTCAATCAAGAGACCCAGTACTTC. This sequence encodes CASSESVNQETQYF. The chain carries TRBV10-2 and TRBJ2-5; D call uncertain. CDR1 is WSHSY and CDR2 is SAAADI in the germline V gene. This CDR3 comprises 14 residues. V gave up 0 bases and J gave up 2 bases, with 7 bases separating them.

Turning to this clonotype: One end of the junction fails to match germline, which may point to a read error. The genes are TRBV28 and TRBJ2-3; no definite D call. Germline V gene sequence: CDR1 MDHEN, CDR2 SYDVKM. The CDR3 totals 12 residues. As DNA, the CDR3 is TGTGCCAGCAGTTTAAGCAAAGATACGCAGTATTTT. Protein: CASSLSKDTQYF.

CDR3 protein: CSVGGRTRRSPDTQYF. The CDR3, as DNA: TGCAGCGTGGGGGGGAGGACTAGAAGATCCCCAGATACGCAGTATTTT. This chain joins TRBV29-1 and TRBJ2-3, with 7 bases identical to TRBD2. The CDR3 length is 16 residues. Losses at the gene ends were 6 bases for V and 4 bases for J; bases not matched to a gene: 16. Germline loops: CDR1 SQVTM, CDR2 ANQGSEA.

V gene TRBV6-2 or TRBV6-3 combines with J gene TRBJ2-7, with TRBD2 matching 11 bases. This CDR3 spans 16 amino acids. Germline assignment: CDR1 MNHEY and CDR2 SVGEGT. V lost 0 bases to trimming and J lost 5 bases; unmatched junction nucleotides: 6. CDR3 nucleotides: TGTGCCAGCAGTTACTCTCTAGCGGGAGGACATGACGAGCAGTACTTC. Its protein product is CASSYSLAGGHDEQYF.

The chain carries TRBV4-1 and TRBJ2-7, with 10 bases identical to TRBD1. Losses at the gene ends were 4 bases for V and 4 bases for J; bases not matched to a gene: 10. The CDR3 spans 16 residues. CDR1 and CDR2 (germline): MGHRA, YSYEKL. CDR3 sequence reads: CASSRRPGQGSYEQYF. CDR3 nucleotides: TGCGCCAGCAGCCGTCGCCCGGGACAGGGGTCATACGAGCAGTACTTC.

The gene calls are TRBV7-8 and TRBJ2-3; D possibly corresponds to TRBD2 (6 bases). CDR3 length equals 15 residues. Germline lookup yields CDR1 SGHVS and CDR2 FQNEAQ. V was clipped by 3 bases and J by 4 bases, with 14 bases between them. CDR3 sequence reads: CASSLGQPGADTQYF. In nucleotides, the CDR3 is TGTGCCAGCAGCTTGGGTCAGCCGGGAGCAGATACGCAGTATTTT.

This clonotype has a handful of counts. The genes are TRBV10-3 and TRBJ2-6, with D possibly matching TRBD2 (5 bases). Germline-derived CDR1 and CDR2 are ENHRY and SYGVKD. This CDR3 has 14 amino acids. V lost 8 bases to trimming and J lost 2 bases, with 10 bases between them. Written as DNA, the CDR3 is TGTGCCATCGCCGACGGGGCTGGGGCCAACGTCCTGACTTTC. Translating it yields CAIADGAGANVLTF.

This clonotype has more than one count but fewer than ten. This rearrangement joins TRBV20-1 to TRBJ2-7, with 8 bases that match TRBD2. CDR1 is DFQATT and CDR2 is SNEGSKA in the germline V gene (reference sequence). The trim removed 5 bases at V and 5 bases at J, leaving 11 bases unmatched. The CDR3 is 14 amino acids. CDR3 region: CSAQPGLGINEQYF. In DNA, the CDR3 is TGCAGTGCTCAACCGGGACTAGGAATTAACGAGCAGTACTTC.

V usage is TRBV27 and J usage is TRBJ2-1, with 7 bases lining up with TRBD1. The CDR3 runs 15 residues. Germline V lookup: CDR1 MNHEY, CDR2 SMNVEV (reference sequence). V gave up 4 bases and J gave up 1 base; unmatched junction bases: 4. CDR3 in amino acids: CASSSGTVSYNEQFF. In DNA, the CDR3 is TGTGCCAGCAGTTCCGGGACAGTTTCCTACAATGAGCAGTTCTTC.

CDR3 residues: CSATLAGRETQYF. In nucleotides, the CDR3 is TGCAGTGCTACTCTAGCGGGCCGGGAGACCCAGTACTTC. V gene TRBV20-1 combines with J gene TRBJ2-5; 8 bases align to TRBD2. Losses at the gene ends were 4 bases for V and 5 bases for J; bases not matched to a gene: 6. Germline assignment: CDR1 DFQATT and CDR2 SNEGSKA (reference sequence). The length of the CDR3 is 13 residues.

The chain combines TRBV6-2 or TRBV6-3 with TRBJ2-7; tentatively, D is TRBD1 (6 bases). This CDR3 comprises 15 residues. Between the trimmed V and J ends, which lost 10 bases and 0 bases, there was a span of 19 bases. CDR1 is MNHEY and CDR2 is SVGEGT in the germline V gene. CDR3 bases: TGTGCCACCTCCAAGGGGGACGCGAGCTCCTACGAGCAGTACTTC. This encodes CATSKGDASSYEQYF.

Ten or more counts support this clonotype. This sequence joins TRBV28 and TRBJ2-7; no definite D call. This CDR3 is 12 amino acids long. Germline CDR1 and CDR2: MDHEN and SYDVKM. V was trimmed by 3 bases and J by 4 bases, leaving 7 bases between them. CDR3 in DNA: TGTGCCAGCAGTTTGTCGCGTTACGAGCAGTACTTC. The encoded protein is CASSLSRYEQYF.

V is TRBV4-3 and J is TRBJ2-1; weak D call: TRBD2 (6 bases). V was cut by 1 base and J by 3 bases, with 10 bases left in between. Germline assignment: CDR1 LGHNA and CDR2 YSLEER. There are 15 residues in the CDR3. In DNA, the CDR3 is TGCGCCAGCAGCCAAGGGGTGGGGGGCTACAATGAGCAGTTCTTC. It encodes CASSQGVGGYNEQFF.

V is TRBV7-8 and J is TRBJ2-5; no reliable D call. Germline assignment: CDR1 SGHVS and CDR2 FQNEAQ. The ends were cut back, 3 bases at V and 7 bases at J, with 9 bases in the middle. The CDR3 sequence is 12 residues long. Here the CDR3 DNA reads TGTGCCAGCAGCTTTGTGGTGGGGACCCAGTACTTC. Protein product: CASSFVVGTQYF.

The CDR3 coding sequence is TGTGCCAGCAGTGTTACAGGGTTCTACGAGCAGTACTTC. This gives the protein CASSVTGFYEQYF. J is TRBJ2-7 and V is TRBV28; a weak D match, TRBD1 (6 bases). Germline-derived CDR1 and CDR2 are MDHEN and SYDVKM. This CDR3 has 13 residues. V was shortened by 5 bases and J by 3 bases, with 11 bases between the two germline ends. The full variable domain, completed using reference TRBV28 and TRBJ2-7, is DVKVTQSSRYLVKRTGEKVFLECVQDMDHENMFWYRQDPGLGLRLIYFSYDVKMKEKGDIPEGYSVSREKKERFSLILESASTNQTSMYLCASSVTGFYEQYFGPGTRLTVT.

This clonotype was seen more than once but under ten times. The chain combines TRBV4-1 with TRBJ1-2; D may be TRBD1 (5 bases). Trimming took 4 bases from V and 3 from J, leaving 9 bases between them. The CDR3 is 13 amino acids. The V gene's germline CDR1 is MGHRA and CDR2 YSYEKL. The CDR3 loop is CASSRDPHYGYTF. CDR3 coding DNA: TGCGCCAGCAGCCGGGACCCCCACTATGGCTACACCTTC.

The CDR3 sequence is CASSEATGVRNIQYF. CDR3 nucleotide sequence: TGTGCCAGCAGTGAAGCCACAGGGGTTAGAAACATTCAGTACTTC. The V and J genes are TRBV2 and TRBJ2-4; 7 bases are shared with TRBD1. Germline trimming cut 0 bases from V and 6 bases from J; bases unmatched to any gene: 5. CDR1 and CDR2 (germline): SNHLY, FYNNEI. The CDR3 loop spans 15 amino acids.